The subject of this entry is one T cell receptor beta chain. The antigen it recognizes is unknown. Base qualities are not recorded, but no much larger clone differs from it by a single base. The sample originates from a study of blood T cells in healthy people across ages (dated by TCRdb to 2014 to 2015). Regarding the research as a whole: In model experiments, template switching captured roughly one uniquely barcoded TCR beta cDNA molecule for every two T cells. For two donors (one aged 18 to 30 and one aged 80 or older), the study analyzed two additional independent replicas of 1 million unique cDNA reads from the same blood draw. To track age-related changes in TCR beta repertoire diversity, the study relied on deep sequencing normalized with unique cDNA molecular identifiers. The donors were divided into four age groups: young (average around 17 years), middle-aged (about 39), aged (around 67) and long-lived (more than 75). Donors of different ages were randomly distributed across sequencing lanes to avoid experimental bias.

Trimming takes 5 bases from V and 4 bases from J, and the germline ends sit 17 bases apart. The germline V gene supplies CDR1 MNHEY and CDR2 SVGAGI. From cysteine to phenylalanine, the CDR3 is 15 amino acids long. Just the 45-base CDR3 DNA is kept, in frame starting at base 1. The receptor library was made with 5' RACE. The run used an Illumina HiSeq 2500. A second 7 to 11 cycle PCR used a sample-barcoded 5' primer and a J-beta primer mix. Each TCR beta cDNA molecule received a unique molecular identifier from a template-switch 5' adaptor carrying 12 random nucleotides. Each sample yielded at least 3 million CDR3-containing paired-end reads. First-strand cDNA synthesis was performed from all RNA using the Mint cDNA synthesis kit, with priming by a TRBC-specific oligonucleotide. Following uracil-DNA glycosylase treatment, all cDNA underwent a first 18-cycle PCR with the universal primers M1SS and BC2_uni_R. Under the source paper's analysis protocol: For normalization, 1 million high-quality reads, each with a distinct molecular identifier, were randomly selected from each sample. Reads sharing molecular identifiers were discarded rather than binned into consensus sequences. MiTCR, with a Q25 quality threshold and the strictest error-elimination algorithm, was used for CDR3 identification, clonotype clustering and error correction. Lower-bound total TCR beta diversity was estimated with a nonparametric unseen species model using Euler transformation. TCRdb reprocessed the public reads (quality trimming at Q25 with fastp, clone calling with MiXCR) and kept in-frame beta chains. Merged by CDR3 protein, the rows form single entries marked with the most common genes and DNA. The V and J calls follow TCRdb's processing rather than the paper's. Across this sample there are 1.5 million to 2 million distinct CDR3 sequences, with roughly 30% seen only once. The ten largest clones capture approximately 10% of the sample.

Systemically healthy Caucasian individuals from Russia, 39 in total and aged about 6 to 95 years, were included as donors. Each donor gave 8 to 10 milliliters of peripheral blood, collected into EDTA-treated Vacutainer tubes. PBMCs were isolated by Ficoll-Paque density-gradient centrifugation, with at least 7 million obtained per sample. Trizol reagent was used to extract total RNA from PBMCs, with at least 6 micrograms per sample. For every donor, an aliquot of PBMCs went through flow cytometry to measure the percentages of naive CD45RAhigh/CD27high T cells. Broader findings and caveats from the paper: Estimates of total diversity from one million sequenced T cells were regarded as lower bounds and underestimates. Because donor CMV infection status was unknown, age-related changes in expanded clonotypes were potentially confounded. Observed TCR beta diversity per million T cells fell roughly linearly with age, and a significant reduction was already apparent by age around 40. There was a strong correlation between observed TCR beta diversity and the percentage of naive T cells measured by flow cytometry. The long-lived group showed more naive CD4+ T cells, fewer expanded clones and increased TCR diversity than the aged group, suggesting age selection. Because profiling used bulk unsorted PBMCs, naive and antigen-experienced compartments could not be compared conclusively.

This TCR was sampled from a woman between 25 and 40 years old in good health. The chain is assembled from TRBV6-5 and TRBJ2-5; TRBD2 could be the D gene, as 6 bases match. The sequenced material came from blood. The CDR3 region: CASSMGLWVGETQYF. The sequenced DNA: TGTGCCAGCAGTATGGGACTCTGGGTAGGAGAGACCCAGTACTTC.